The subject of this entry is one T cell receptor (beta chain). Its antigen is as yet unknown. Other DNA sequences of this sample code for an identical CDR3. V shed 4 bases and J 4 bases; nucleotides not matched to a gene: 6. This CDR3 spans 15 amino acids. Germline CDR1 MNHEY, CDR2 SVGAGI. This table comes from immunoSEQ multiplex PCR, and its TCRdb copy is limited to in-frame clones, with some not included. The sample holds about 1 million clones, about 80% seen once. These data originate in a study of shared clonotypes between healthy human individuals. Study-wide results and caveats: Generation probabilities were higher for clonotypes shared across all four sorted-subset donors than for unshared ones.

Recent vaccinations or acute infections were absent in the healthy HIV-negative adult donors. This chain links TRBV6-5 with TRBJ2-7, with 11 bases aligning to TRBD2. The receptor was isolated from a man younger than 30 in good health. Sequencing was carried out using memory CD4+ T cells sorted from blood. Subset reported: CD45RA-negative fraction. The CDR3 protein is CASSSPGLAGYEQYF. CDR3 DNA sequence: TGTGCCAGCAGTTCCCCCGGACTAGCGGGTTACGAGCAGTACTTC.